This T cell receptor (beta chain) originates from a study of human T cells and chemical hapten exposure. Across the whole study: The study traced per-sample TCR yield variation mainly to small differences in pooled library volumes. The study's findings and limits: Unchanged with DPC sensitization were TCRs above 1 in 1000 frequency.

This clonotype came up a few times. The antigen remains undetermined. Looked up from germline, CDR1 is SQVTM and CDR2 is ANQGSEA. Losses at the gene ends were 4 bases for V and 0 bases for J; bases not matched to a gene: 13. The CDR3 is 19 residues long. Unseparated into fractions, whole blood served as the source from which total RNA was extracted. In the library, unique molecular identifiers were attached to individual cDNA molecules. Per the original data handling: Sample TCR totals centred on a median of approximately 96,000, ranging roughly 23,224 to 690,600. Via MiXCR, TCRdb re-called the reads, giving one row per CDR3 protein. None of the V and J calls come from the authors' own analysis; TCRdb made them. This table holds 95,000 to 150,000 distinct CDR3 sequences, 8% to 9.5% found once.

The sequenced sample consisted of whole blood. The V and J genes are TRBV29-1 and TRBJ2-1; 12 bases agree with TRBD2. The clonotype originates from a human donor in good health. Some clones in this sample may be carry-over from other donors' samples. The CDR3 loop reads CSVGRTSGESYSSYNEQFF. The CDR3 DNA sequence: TGCAGCGTTGGGAGGACTAGCGGGGAGTCGTATAGCTCCTACAATGAGCAGTTCTTC.